This T cell receptor beta chain comes out of a study of blood T cell repertoires in COVID-19. Looked up from germline, CDR1 is MNHEY and CDR2 is SVGAGI. With 6 bases removed from V and 10 bases from J, the gap between germline ends came to 21 bases. The CDR3 runs to 14 residues. TCRdb keeps only in-frame clones here, not all; method: immunoSEQ multiplex PCR. The sample contains more than 200,000 clones, 89% of which appear only once. This clonotype was sampled from a woman in her twenties or thirties with acute COVID-19. The J gene is TRBJ1-1, the V gene TRBV6-5; D perhaps matches TRBD1 (6 bases). Sample: PBMCs or T cells enriched from blood (not recorded which). CDR3 sequence (DNA): TGTGCCAGCAGAACCCCCGGACAGTATATTCCAGCTTTCTTT. It encodes CASRTPGQYIPAFF.